These T cell receptor beta chains were read from a single sample in a study of identical twins. TCRdb reprocessed the 5' RACE reads via MiXCR and lists one record per CDR3 protein. The sample lists 700,000 or so distinct CDR3 sequences, about 9.4% occurring once. These same records also appear under a second study, on yellow fever vaccine responses in identical twins.

The sequencing input was PBMCs. The origin of the receptors is a woman aged 18 to 35 in good health. Each CDR3 is given with its conserved first and last residue. Each record gives: J gene, clone size, D gene, V gene, CDR3 protein, CDR3 DNA. D genes are given only for firm matches. Size values are once, few and many counts, or a class for expanded clones, and some rows have none.

TRBJ1-5 . . TRBV27 CATGRVPGSNQPQHF TGTGCCACCGGCAGGGTACCAGGGAGCAATCAGCCCCAGCATTTT
TRBJ2-2 few TRBD2 TRBV4-2 CASSQATSGGPYTGELFF TGTGCCAGCAGCCAAGCGACTAGCGGGGGACCATACACCGGGGAGCTGTTTTTT
TRBJ2-3 . . TRBV14 CASSQAGAGAQYF TGTGCCAGCAGCCAAGCCGGGGCAGGGGCCCAGTATTTT
TRBJ2-7 many . TRBV24-1 CATSDPSTGNEQYF TGTGCCACCAGTGATCCCTCTACAGGGAACGAGCAGTACTTC
TRBJ1-1 . TRBD1 TRBV6-2/TRBV6-3 CASRGQGYTEAFF TGTGCCAGCAGGGGACAGGGGTACACTGAAGCTTTCTTT
TRBJ2-3 . . TRBV4-1 CASSQETTPSTDTQYF TGCGCCAGCAGCCAAGAGACGACGCCTAGCACAGATACGCAGTATTTT
TRBJ2-5 many . TRBV6-5 CATKHPAETQYF TGTGCCACGAAACACCCCGCAGAGACCCAGTACTTC
TRBJ1-2 . . TRBV28 CASSSQPYGYTF TGTGCCAGCAGCTCCCAGCCCTATGGCTACACCTTC
TRBJ1-1 . . TRBV5-1 CASSLTQSTEAFF TGCGCCAGCAGCTTGACCCAGAGCACTGAAGCTTTCTTT
TRBJ2-5 few TRBD1 TRBV5-6 CASSLRTGSYGTQYF TGTGCCAGCAGCCTCAGGACAGGGTCGTACGGGACCCAGTACTTC
TRBJ2-4 many TRBD2 TRBV3-1 CASSWGGLGKNIQYF TGTGCCAGCAGCTGGGGGGGATTGGGCAAAAACATTCAGTACTTC
TRBJ2-1 many . TRBV7-9 CASILTNTGFGEQFF TGTGCCAGCATCCTAACTAATACAGGTTTTGGTGAGCAGTTCTTC
TRBJ2-7 few TRBD1 TRBV14 CASRGRSGTGIYEQYF TGTGCCAGCAGGGGCCGATCCGGGACAGGTATCTACGAGCAGTACTTC
TRBJ2-3 . . TRBV29-1 CSAQSGADTQYF TGCAGCGCTCAGAGTGGGGCAGATACGCAGTATTTT
TRBJ1-1 . . TRBV5-5 CASSLLFRESEAFF TGTGCCAGCAGCTTGCTTTTTCGAGAAAGTGAAGCTTTCTTT
TRBJ2-3 many TRBD2 TRBV5-1 CASSLAAAGVTDTQYF TGCGCCAGCAGCTTGGCGGCGGCGGGGGTCACAGATACGCAGTATTTT
TRBJ1-3 few TRBD1 TRBV12-3/TRBV12-4 CASSFTGGRGNTIYF TGTGCCAGCAGTTTCACAGGGGGCAGAGGAAACACCATATATTTT
TRBJ1-5 few . TRBV27 CASGDRRNQPQHF TGTGCCAGCGGTGACAGACGCAATCAGCCCCAGCATTTT
TRBJ2-3 few TRBD2 TRBV2 CASSEFGQAGVTDTQYF TGTGCCAGCAGTGAATTCGGGCAAGCGGGAGTCACAGATACGCAGTATTTT
TRBJ2-7 few TRBD1 TRBV7-9 CASSPPGTGPHEQYF TGTGCCAGCAGCCCACCCGGGACAGGGCCCCACGAGCAGTACTTC
TRBJ2-1 . TRBD2 TRBV4-3 CASSQTGLGGREQFF TGCGCCAGCAGCCAAACGGGACTAGGGGGACGGGAGCAGTTCTTC
TRBJ2-1 few . TRBV5-1 CASSFRTASSSYNEQFF TGCGCCAGCAGCTTTAGGACAGCGAGTAGCTCCTACAATGAGCAGTTCTTC
TRBJ2-1 . . TRBV6-2/TRBV6-3 CASSFGAPPNNEQFF TGTGCCAGCAGTTTCGGGGCTCCCCCAAACAATGAGCAGTTCTTC
TRBJ2-5 . . TRBV6-5 CASSYRLEETQYF TGTGCCAGCAGTTACCGCCTGGAAGAGACCCAGTACTTC
TRBJ1-2 . . TRBV3-1 CASSQGVTLYGYTF TGTGCCAGCAGCCAAGGTGTGACCCTCTATGGCTACACCTTC
TRBJ2-7 . TRBD2 TRBV4-2 CASSQGVGLAGPEQYF TGTGCCAGCAGCCAAGGGGTCGGTCTAGCGGGACCCGAGCAGTACTTC
TRBJ2-1 many . TRBV7-2 CASSLSARQTDPQFF TGTGCCAGCAGCTTAAGTGCTCGTCAAACAGACCCGCAGTTCTTC
TRBJ2-5 many . TRBV4-1 CASSQGPDQETQYF TGCGCCAGCAGCCAAGGCCCCGACCAAGAGACCCAGTACTTC
TRBJ2-3 . . TRBV4-3 CASSPGAVGSTDTQYF TGCGCCAGCAGCCCTGGAGCAGTGGGAAGCACAGATACGCAGTATTTT
TRBJ2-7 . . TRBV7-9 CASSESVGDEQYF TGTGCCAGCAGCGAATCAGTGGGGGACGAGCAGTACTTC
TRBJ1-2 . . TRBV20-1 CSARDGLPGYGYTF TGCAGTGCTAGAGATGGACTCCCAGGCTATGGCTACACCTTC
TRBJ1-6 . . TRBV7-2 CASSMADSYFNSPLHF TGTGCCAGCAGTATGGCAGATTCCTACTTTAATTCACCCCTCCACTTT
TRBJ2-3 many TRBD1 TRBV9 CASRGQGASTDTQYF TGTGCCAGCAGGGGACAGGGGGCGAGCACAGATACGCAGTATTTT
TRBJ2-7 . TRBD1 TRBV27 CASAITGVGYEQYF TGTGCCAGCGCCATTACAGGGGTGGGATACGAGCAGTACTTC
TRBJ2-7 . . TRBV27 CASSRETQNGAYEQYF TGTGCCAGCAGTCGGGAGACCCAAAATGGAGCCTACGAGCAGTACTTC
TRBJ1-1 . . TRBV5-1 CASSLGEMNTEAFF TGCGCCAGCAGCTTGGGGGAGATGAACACTGAAGCTTTCTTT
TRBJ2-5 many TRBD1 TRBV7-2 CASSLGTGTEIYQSQYF TGTGCCAGCAGCTTAGGGACCGGGACAGAAATTTATCAGTCCCAGTACTTC
TRBJ2-3 few . TRBV29-1 CSVEIGVRQSSTDTQYF TGCAGCGTTGAAATTGGGGTTCGACAGTCTAGCACAGATACGCAGTATTTT
TRBJ2-7 . TRBD1 TRBV5-1 CASSSGTATYEQYF TGCGCCAGCAGCTCCGGGACAGCCACCTACGAGCAGTACTTC
TRBJ1-2 few . TRBV2 CASSELTDNYGYTF TGTGCCAGCAGTGAATTGACGGATAACTATGGCTACACCTTC
TRBJ2-7 . TRBD1 TRBV7-2 CASSVIDGTGDEQYF TGTGCCAGCAGCGTAATTGATGGGACAGGGGACGAGCAGTACTTC
TRBJ1-5 many TRBD1 TRBV27 CASSLTRQGTGNQPQHF TGTGCCAGCAGTTTAACCAGACAGGGCACAGGCAATCAGCCCCAGCATTTT
TRBJ2-7 many TRBD2 TRBV12-3/TRBV12-4 CASSFGTSGEQYF TGTGCCAGCAGTTTCGGGACTAGCGGTGAGCAGTACTTC
TRBJ2-1 many . TRBV7-9 CASSPRGLLGDNEQFF TGTGCCAGCAGCCCCCGTGGCCTCCTGGGGGACAATGAGCAGTTCTTC
TRBJ2-7 many . TRBV29-1 CSVPGTAPYEQYF TGCAGCGTGCCCGGGACCGCTCCCTACGAGCAGTACTTC
TRBJ2-7 . . TRBV20-1 CSASQGGQDEQYF TGCAGTGCTTCTCAGGGAGGACAGGACGAGCAGTACTTC